The clone carrying this TCR gamma chain was counted many times. The antigen remains undetermined. A single base is all that separates this from a far larger clone, so a read error is likely. The same CDR3 arises from other DNA sequences in this sample as well. The data were obtained in a study of γδ T cells in repeated Plasmodium falciparum infection. Study details: Age- and gender-matched Australian children served as comparison for malaria-exposed Malian children. Malaria-naive adults were infected with P. falciparum NF54 four times over roughly 640 days. Samples were taken at baseline, before some infections, and 21 days after each.

The CDR3 is made up of 16 amino acids. The germline V gene encodes CDR1 GITISATS and CDR2 ISYDGTV (reference sequence). TCRdb re-processed the multiplex PCR reads using CATT. The profile shows some 30,000 gamma-chain clones, 1.4% of them singletons. General observations from the study: Donors in Mali lived in a small rural village, largely one ethnic group.

Bulk repertoires came from Vgamma9/Vdelta2+ or Vdelta2-negative gammadelta T cells flow-sorted from PBMC. This clonotype originated in a pool of human donors (malaria-infected and uninfected, not separated). The chain combines TRGV9 with TRGJP. What was sequenced was gamma-delta T cells from blood. DNA of the CDR3: TGTGCCCTGTGGGAGGACCAAGAGTTGGGCAAAAAAATCAAGGTATTT. It translates to CALWEDQELGKKIKVF.